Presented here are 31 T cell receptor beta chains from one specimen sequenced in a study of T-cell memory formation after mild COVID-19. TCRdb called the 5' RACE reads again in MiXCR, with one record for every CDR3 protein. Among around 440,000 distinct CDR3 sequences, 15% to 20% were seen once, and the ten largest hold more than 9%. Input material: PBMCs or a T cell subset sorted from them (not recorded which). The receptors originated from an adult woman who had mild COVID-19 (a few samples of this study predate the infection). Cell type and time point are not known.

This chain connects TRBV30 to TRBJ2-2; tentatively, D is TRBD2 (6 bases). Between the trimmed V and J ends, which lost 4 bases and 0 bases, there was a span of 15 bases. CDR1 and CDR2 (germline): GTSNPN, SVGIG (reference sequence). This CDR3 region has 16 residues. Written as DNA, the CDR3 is TGTGCCTGGAAAGGGATAGCGGCCTCGAACACCGGGGAGCTGTTTTTT. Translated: CAWKGIAASNTGELFF.

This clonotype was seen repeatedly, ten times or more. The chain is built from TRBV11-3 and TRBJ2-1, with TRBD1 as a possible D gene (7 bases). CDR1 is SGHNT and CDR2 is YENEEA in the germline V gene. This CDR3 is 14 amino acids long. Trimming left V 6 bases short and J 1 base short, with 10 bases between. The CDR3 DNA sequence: TGTGCCAGCAGTCAGGGGGGTTCCTACAATGAGCAGTTCTTC. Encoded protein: CASSQGGSYNEQFF.

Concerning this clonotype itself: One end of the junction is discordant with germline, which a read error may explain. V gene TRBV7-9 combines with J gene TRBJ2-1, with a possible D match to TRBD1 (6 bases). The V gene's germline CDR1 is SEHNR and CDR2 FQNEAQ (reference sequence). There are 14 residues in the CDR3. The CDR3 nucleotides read TGTGCCAGCAGCCCAATCAACAGGGTCAATCAGCAGTTCTTC. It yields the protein CASSPINRVNQQFF.

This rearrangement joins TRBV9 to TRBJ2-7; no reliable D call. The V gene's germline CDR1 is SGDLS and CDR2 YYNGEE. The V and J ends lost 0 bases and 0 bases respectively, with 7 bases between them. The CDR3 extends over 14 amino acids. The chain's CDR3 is CASSVDSSSYEQYF. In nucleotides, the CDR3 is TGTGCCAGCAGCGTAGACTCAAGCTCCTACGAGCAGTACTTC. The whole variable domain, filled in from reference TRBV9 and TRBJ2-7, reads DSGVTQTPKHLITATGQRVTLRCSPRSGDLSVYWYQQSLDQGLQFLIQYYNGEERAKGNILERFSAQQFPDLHSELNLSSLELGDSALYFCASSVDSSSYEQYFGPGTRLTVT.

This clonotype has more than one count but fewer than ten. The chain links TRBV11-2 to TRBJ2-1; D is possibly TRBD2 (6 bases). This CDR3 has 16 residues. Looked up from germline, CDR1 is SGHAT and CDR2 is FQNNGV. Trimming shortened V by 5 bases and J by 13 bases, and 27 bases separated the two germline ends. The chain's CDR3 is CASSPTGGVLSPAQFF. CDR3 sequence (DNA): TGTGCCAGCAGCCCCACCGGCGGGGTCCTCTCTCCCGCCCAGTTCTTC.

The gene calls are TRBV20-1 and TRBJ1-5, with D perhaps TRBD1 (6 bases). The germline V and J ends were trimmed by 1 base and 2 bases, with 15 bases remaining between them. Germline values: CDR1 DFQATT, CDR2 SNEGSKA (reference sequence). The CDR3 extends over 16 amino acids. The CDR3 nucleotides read TGCAGTGCTAGAGCACAATCGACAGGAGGCAATCAGCCCCAGCATTTT. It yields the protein CSARAQSTGGNQPQHF.

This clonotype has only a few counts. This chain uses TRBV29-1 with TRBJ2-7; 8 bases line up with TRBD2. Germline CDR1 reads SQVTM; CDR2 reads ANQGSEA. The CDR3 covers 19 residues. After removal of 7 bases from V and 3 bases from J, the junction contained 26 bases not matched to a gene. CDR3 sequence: CSAKGGRDPSGRGGYEQYF. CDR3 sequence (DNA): TGCAGCGCCAAGGGGGGGCGCGATCCGAGCGGGAGAGGAGGCTACGAGCAGTACTTC.

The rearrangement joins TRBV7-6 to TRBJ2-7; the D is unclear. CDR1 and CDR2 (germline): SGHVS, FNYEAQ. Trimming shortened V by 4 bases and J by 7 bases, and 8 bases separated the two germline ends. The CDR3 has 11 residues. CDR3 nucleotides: TGTGCCAGCAGCTCCCCTGGGGAGCAGTACTTC. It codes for CASSSPGEQYF. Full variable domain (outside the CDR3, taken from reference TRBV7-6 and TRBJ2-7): GAGVSQSPRYKVTKRGQDVALRCDPISGHVSLYWYRQALGQGPEFLTYFNYEAQQDKSGLPNDRFSAERPEGSISTLTIQRTEQRDSAMYRCASSSPGEQYFGPGTRLTVT.

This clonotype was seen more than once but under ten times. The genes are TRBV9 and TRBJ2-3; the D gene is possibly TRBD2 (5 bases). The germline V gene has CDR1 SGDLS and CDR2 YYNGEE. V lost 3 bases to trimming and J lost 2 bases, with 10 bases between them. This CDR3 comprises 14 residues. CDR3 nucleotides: TGTGCCAGCAGCGGCGGGCCCCTCACAGATACGCAGTATTTT. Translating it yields CASSGGPLTDTQYF.

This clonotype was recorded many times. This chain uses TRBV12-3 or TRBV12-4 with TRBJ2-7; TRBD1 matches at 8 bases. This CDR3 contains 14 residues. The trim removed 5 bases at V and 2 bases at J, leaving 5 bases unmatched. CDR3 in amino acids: CASSAGQGAYEQYF. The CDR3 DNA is TGTGCCAGCAGTGCCGGACAGGGCGCCTACGAGCAGTACTTC.

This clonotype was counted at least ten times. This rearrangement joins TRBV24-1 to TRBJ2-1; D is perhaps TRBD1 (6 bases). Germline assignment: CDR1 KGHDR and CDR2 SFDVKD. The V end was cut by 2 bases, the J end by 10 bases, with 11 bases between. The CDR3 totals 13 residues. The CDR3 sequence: CATSDSDSREQFF. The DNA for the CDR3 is TGTGCCACCAGTGATTCGGACAGTCGGGAGCAGTTCTTC.

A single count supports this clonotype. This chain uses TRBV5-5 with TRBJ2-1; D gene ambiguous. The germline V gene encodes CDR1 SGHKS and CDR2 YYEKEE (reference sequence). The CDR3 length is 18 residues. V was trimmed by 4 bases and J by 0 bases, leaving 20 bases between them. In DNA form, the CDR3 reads TGTGCCAGCAGCCCACCTAGAGGACGGACGAGCTCCTACAATGAGCAGTTCTTC. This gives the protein CASSPPRGRTSSYNEQFF. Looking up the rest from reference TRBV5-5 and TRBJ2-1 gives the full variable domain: DAGVTQSPTHLIKTRGQQVTLRCSPISGHKSVSWYQQVLGQGPQFIFQYYEKEERGRGNFPDRFSARQFPNYSSELNVNALLLGDSALYLCASSPPRGRTSSYNEQFFGPGTRLTVL.

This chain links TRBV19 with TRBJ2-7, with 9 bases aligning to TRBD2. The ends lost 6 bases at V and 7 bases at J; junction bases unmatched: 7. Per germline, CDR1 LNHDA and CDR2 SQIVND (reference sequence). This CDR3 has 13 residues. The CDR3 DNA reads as TGTGCCAGTAGCCAGACTAGCGGAGGAGAGCAGTACTTC. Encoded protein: CASSQTSGGEQYF.

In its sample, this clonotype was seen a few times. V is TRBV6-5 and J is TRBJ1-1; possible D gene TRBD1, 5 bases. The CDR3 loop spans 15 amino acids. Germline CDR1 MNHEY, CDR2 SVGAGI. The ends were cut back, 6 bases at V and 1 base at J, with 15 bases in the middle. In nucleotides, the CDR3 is TGTGCCAGCAGAACGGCGGGGACGGGGAACACTGAAGCTTTCTTT. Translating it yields CASRTAGTGNTEAFF.

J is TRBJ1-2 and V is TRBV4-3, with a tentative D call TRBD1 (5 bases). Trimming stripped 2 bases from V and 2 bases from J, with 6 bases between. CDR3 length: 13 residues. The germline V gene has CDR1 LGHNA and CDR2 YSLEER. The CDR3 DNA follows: TGCGCCAGCAGCCAAAGGGACAACTATGGCTACACCTTC. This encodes CASSQRDNYGYTF.

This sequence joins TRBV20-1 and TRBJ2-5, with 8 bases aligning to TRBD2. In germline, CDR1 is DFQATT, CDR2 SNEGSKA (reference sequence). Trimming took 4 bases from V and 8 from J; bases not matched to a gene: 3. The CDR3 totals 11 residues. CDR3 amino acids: CSATGGLTQYF. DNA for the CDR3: TGCAGTGCTACGGGGGGGCTAACCCAGTACTTC.

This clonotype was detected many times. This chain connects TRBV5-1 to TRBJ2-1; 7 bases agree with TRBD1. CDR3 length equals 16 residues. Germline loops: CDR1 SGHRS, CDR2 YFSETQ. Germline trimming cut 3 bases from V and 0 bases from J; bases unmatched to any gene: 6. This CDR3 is CASSSGQPTSYNEQFF. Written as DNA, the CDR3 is TGCGCCAGCAGCTCGGGACAGCCCACCTCCTACAATGAGCAGTTCTTC.

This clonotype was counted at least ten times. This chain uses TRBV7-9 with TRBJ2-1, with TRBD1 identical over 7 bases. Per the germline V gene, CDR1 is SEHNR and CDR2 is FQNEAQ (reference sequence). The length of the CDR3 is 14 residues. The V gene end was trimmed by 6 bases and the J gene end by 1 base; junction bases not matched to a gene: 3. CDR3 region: CASSLTGSYNEQFF. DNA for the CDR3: TGTGCCAGCAGTTTGACAGGGTCCTACAATGAGCAGTTCTTC. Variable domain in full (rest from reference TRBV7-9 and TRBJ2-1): DTGVSQNPRHKITKRGQNVTFRCDPISEHNRLYWYRQTLGQGPEFLTYFQNEAQLEKSRLLSDRFSAERPKGSFSTLEIQRTEQGDSAMYLCASSLTGSYNEQFFGPGTRLTVL.

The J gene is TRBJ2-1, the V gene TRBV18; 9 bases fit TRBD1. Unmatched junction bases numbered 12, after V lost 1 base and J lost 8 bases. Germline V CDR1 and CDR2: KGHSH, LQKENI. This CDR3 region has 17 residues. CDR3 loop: CASSPLNFGTGRDEQFF. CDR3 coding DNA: TGTGCCAGCTCACCACTAAATTTCGGGACAGGGCGCGATGAGCAGTTCTTC.

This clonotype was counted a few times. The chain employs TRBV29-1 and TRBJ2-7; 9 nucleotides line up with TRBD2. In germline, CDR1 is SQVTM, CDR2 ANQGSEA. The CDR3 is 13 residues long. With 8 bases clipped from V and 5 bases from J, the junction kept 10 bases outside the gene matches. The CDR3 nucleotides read TGCAGCCATGCCGGTAGCGGGAGCGACGAGCAGTACTTC. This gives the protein CSHAGSGSDEQYF.

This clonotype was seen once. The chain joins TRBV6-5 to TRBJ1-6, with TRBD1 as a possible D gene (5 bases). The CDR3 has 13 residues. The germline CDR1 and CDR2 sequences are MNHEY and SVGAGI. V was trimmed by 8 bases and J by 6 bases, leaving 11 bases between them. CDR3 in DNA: TGTGCCAGCGGTACAGGCCTTAATTCACCCCTCCACTTT. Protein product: CASGTGLNSPLHF.

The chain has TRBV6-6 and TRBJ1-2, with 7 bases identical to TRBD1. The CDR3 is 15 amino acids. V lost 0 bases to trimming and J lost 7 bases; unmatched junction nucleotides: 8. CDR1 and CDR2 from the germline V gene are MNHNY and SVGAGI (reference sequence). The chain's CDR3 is CASSYSLDRRGGYTF. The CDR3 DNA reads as TGTGCCAGCAGTTACTCCCTGGACAGGAGGGGTGGCTACACCTTC.

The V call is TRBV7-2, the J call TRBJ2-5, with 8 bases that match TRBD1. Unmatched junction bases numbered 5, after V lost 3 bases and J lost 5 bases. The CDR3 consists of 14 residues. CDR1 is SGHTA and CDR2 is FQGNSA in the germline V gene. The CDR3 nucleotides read TGTGCCAGCAGCTTCACAGGGGGGTGGGAGACCCAGTACTTC. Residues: CASSFTGGWETQYF.

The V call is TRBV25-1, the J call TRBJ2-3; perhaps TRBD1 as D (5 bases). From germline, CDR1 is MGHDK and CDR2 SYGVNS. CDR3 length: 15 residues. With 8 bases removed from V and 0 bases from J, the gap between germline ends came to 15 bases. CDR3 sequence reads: CASLAKGFSTDTQYF. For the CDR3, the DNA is TGTGCCAGCCTTGCTAAGGGGTTTAGCACAGATACGCAGTATTTT.

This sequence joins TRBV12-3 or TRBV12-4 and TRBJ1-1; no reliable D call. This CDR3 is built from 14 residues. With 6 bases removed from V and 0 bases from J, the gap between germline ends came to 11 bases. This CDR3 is CASSPPGLNTEAFF. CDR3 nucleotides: TGTGCCAGCAGCCCCCCGGGTCTGAACACTGAAGCTTTCTTT.

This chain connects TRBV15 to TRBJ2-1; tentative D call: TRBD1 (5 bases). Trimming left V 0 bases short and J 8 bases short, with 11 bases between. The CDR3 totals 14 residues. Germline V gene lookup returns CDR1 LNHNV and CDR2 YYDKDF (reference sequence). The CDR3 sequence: CATSRDPLGDEQFF. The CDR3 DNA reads TGTGCCACCAGCAGAGATCCATTAGGGGATGAGCAGTTCTTC.

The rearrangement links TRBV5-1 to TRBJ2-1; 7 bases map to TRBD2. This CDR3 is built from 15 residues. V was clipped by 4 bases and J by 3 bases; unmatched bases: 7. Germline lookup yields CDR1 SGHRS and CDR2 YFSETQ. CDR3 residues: CASSGTSARYNEQFF. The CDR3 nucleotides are TGCGCCAGCAGCGGCACTAGCGCCCGCTACAATGAGCAGTTCTTC.

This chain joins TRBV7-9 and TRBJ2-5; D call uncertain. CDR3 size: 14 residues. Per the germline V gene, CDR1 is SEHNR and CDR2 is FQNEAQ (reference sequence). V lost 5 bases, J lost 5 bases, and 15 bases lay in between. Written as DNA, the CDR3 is TGTGCCAGCAGCCCCGGAGACGGTGAGGAGACCCAGTACTTC. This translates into CASSPGDGEETQYF. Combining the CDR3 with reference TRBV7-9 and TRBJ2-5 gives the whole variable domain DTGVSQNPRHKITKRGQNVTFRCDPISEHNRLYWYRQTLGQGPEFLTYFQNEAQLEKSRLLSDRFSAERPKGSFSTLEIQRTEQGDSAMYLCASSPGDGEETQYFGPGTRLLVL.

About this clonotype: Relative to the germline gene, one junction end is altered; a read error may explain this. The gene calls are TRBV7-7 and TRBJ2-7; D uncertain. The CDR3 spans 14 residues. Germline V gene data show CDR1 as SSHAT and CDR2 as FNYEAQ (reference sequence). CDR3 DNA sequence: TGTGCTAGCAGCTTGGGTCAGTCCGGTTCCGAGCAGTACTTC. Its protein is CASSLGQSGSEQYF.

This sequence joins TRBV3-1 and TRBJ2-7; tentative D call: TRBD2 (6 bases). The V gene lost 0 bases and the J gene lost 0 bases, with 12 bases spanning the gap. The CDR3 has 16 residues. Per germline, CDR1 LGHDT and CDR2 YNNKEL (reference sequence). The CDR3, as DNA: TGTGCCAGCAGCCAAGAATTCCGGGAGAGCTCCTACGAGCAGTACTTC. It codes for CASSQEFRESSYEQYF.

The chain's CDR3 is CASSVGGTSGGYEQFF. CDR3 nucleotides: TGTGCCAGCAGCGTGGGCGGGACTAGCGGGGGGTATGAGCAGTTCTTC. The chain joins TRBV9 to TRBJ2-1, with 15 bases aligning to TRBD2. Germline values: CDR1 SGDLS, CDR2 YYNGEE. Trimming removed 2 bases from V and 8 bases from J; junction bases left unmatched: 5. The CDR3 runs 16 residues.